One T cell receptor (beta chain) is described in this entry. What it binds is unknown. This sample was included in a study of blood T cell dynamics during melanoma immunotherapy. Study-level results: It remained unknown if the driving T cell clones were melanoma-specific.

The CDR3 runs to 14 residues. V shed 3 bases and J shed 2 bases, with 10 bases lying between them. The germline CDR1 and CDR2 sequences are SGHVS and FQNEAQ. Clones were sequenced by immunoSEQ multiplex PCR, and TCRdb holds only the in-frame ones, with some missing. The sample lists about 5,600 clones, approximately 84% occurring once. Time point reported: week 3, after first cycle of checkpoint inhibitor. The receptor was isolated from a human donor with melanoma. Some clones in this sample may be carry-over from other donors' samples. The V gene is TRBV7-8, the J gene TRBJ1-1; D gene ambiguous. Material: blood, obtained from a patient treated with checkpoint blockade. CDR3 nucleotides: TGTGCCAGCAGCTTCGGGGATCTCAACACTGAAGCTTTCTTT. Amino acid sequence: CASSFGDLNTEAFF.